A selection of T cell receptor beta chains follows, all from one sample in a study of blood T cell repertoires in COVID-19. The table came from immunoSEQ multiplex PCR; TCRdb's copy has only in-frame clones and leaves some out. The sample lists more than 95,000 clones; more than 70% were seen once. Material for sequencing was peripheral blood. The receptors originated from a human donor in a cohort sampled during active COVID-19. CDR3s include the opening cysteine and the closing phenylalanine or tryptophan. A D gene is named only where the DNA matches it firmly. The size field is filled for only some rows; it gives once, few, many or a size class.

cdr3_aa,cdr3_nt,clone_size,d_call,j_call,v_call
CASSSTGAGGYTF,TGTGCCAGCAGTTCCACAGGGGCAGGCGGCTACACCTTC,.,TRBD1,TRBJ1-2,TRBV12-3/TRBV12-4
CASSLGERTQYF,TGTGCCAGCAGCTTAGGGGAGAGGACGCAGTATTTT,.,.,TRBJ2-3,TRBV11-3
CASSRSLADYNEQFF,TGTGCCAGCTCCCGATCCCTAGCGGATTACAATGAGCAGTTCTTC,.,TRBD2,TRBJ2-1,TRBV18
CASSGQPHYSNQPQHF,TGTGCCAGCAGTGGCCAGCCCCACTATAGCAATCAGCCCCAGCATTTT,few,.,TRBJ1-5,TRBV2
CASSRGRAGGNTIYF,TGTGCCAGCAGCCGAGGCCGAGCGGGGGGAAACACCATATATTTT,.,.,TRBJ1-3,TRBV3-1/TRBV3-2
CASSPHLLDRLANEKLFF,TGTGCCAGCAGCCCTCACCTCCTAGACAGGTTAGCTAATGAAAAACTGTTTTTT,.,.,TRBJ1-4,TRBV9
CASSLRQAVTYEQYF,TGCGCCAGCAGCTTGCGTCAGGCCGTGACCTACGAGCAGTACTTC,.,.,TRBJ2-7,TRBV5-1
CASTGQGVNTEAFF,TGTGCCAGCACCGGACAGGGGGTGAACACTGAAGCTTTCTTT,.,TRBD1,TRBJ1-1,TRBV7-8
CASSSSGITDTQYF,TGTGCCAGCAGTTCTAGCGGGATCACAGATACGCAGTATTTT,.,TRBD2,TRBJ2-3,TRBV5-6
CSVYRGETQYF,TGCAGCGTTTATCGGGGGGAGACCCAGTACTTC,.,.,TRBJ2-5,TRBV29-1
CAISPRLSDTQYF,TGTGCCATCAGCCCCCGCCTAAGTGATACGCAGTATTTT,.,.,TRBJ2-3,TRBV10-3
CASSIISGYSNQPQHF,TGTGCCAGTAGTATAATATCAGGGTATAGCAATCAGCCCCAGCATTTT,.,.,TRBJ1-5,TRBV19
CATSELGTEAFF,TGTGCCACCAGTGAGCTAGGCACTGAAGCTTTCTTT,.,.,TRBJ1-1,TRBV24-1
CASSPPGTNNEQFF,TGTGCCAGCAGCCCCCCCGGGACAAACAATGAGCAGTTCTTC,once,.,TRBJ2-1,TRBV7-9
CSVEETASDTQYF,TGCAGCGTTGAAGAGACGGCTAGTGATACGCAGTATTTT,.,.,TRBJ2-3,TRBV29-1
CASSAQGAVGGELFF,TGTGCCAGCAGCGCACAGGGGGCAGTCGGCGGGGAGCTGTTTTTT,.,TRBD1,TRBJ2-2,TRBV9
CASSYSGGRRNIQYF,TGTGCCAGCAGTTACTCGGGGGGACGGAGAAACATTCAGTACTTC,.,.,TRBJ2-4,TRBV6-5
CASSHPTGYNSPLHF,TGTGCCAGCAGTCACCCAACAGGGTATAATTCACCCCTCCACTTT,.,.,TRBJ1-6,TRBV3-1/TRBV3-2
CASSYSPGLAGREQFF,TGTGCCAGCAGTTACTCTCCGGGACTAGCGGGACGGGAGCAGTTCTTC,.,TRBD2,TRBJ2-1,TRBV6-2/TRBV6-3
CSVEALGQDPYEQYF,TGCAGCGTTGAAGCCCTAGGACAGGACCCCTACGAGCAGTACTTC,.,TRBD1,TRBJ2-7,TRBV29-1
CASSSYQGQGNANQPQHF,TGTGCCAGCAGCTCGTATCAGGGACAGGGAAACGCAAATCAGCCCCAGCATTTT,.,TRBD1,TRBJ1-5,TRBV7-9
CASSIGQLTDTQYF,TGTGCCAGTAGTATCGGACAGCTCACAGATACGCAGTATTTT,.,.,TRBJ2-3,TRBV19
CASSSLAYARGDSYEQYF,TGTGCCAGCTCATCACTAGCCTACGCTCGGGGGGATTCCTACGAGCAGTACTTC,.,TRBD2,TRBJ2-7,TRBV18
CASTTGASGNTIYF,TGTGCCAGCACAACAGGTGCCTCTGGAAACACCATATATTTT,.,.,TRBJ1-3,TRBV28
CASSQDRVSNQPQHF,TGTGCCAGCTCCCAGGACAGGGTTAGCAATCAGCCCCAGCATTTT,.,TRBD1,TRBJ1-5,TRBV27
CASSQELADVIRNEQFF,TGTGCCAGCAGCCAAGAATTAGCGGATGTCATACGCAATGAGCAGTTCTTC,few,.,TRBJ2-1,TRBV3-1/TRBV3-2
CATSARTSAHNEQFF,TGTGCCACCAGTGCGAGGACTAGCGCCCACAATGAGCAGTTCTTC,once,TRBD2,TRBJ2-1,TRBV24-1
CASSQARTGVEQYF,TGCGCCAGCAGCCAAGCCCGGACAGGGGTCGAGCAGTACTTC,.,TRBD1,TRBJ2-7,TRBV4-3
CASSQDYGDWRGYTF,TGCGCCAGCAGCCAAGATTATGGGGACTGGCGTGGCTACACCTTC,.,.,TRBJ1-2,TRBV4-3
CASSTRGWAGEGQYF,TGTGCCAGCAGCACCCGGGGATGGGCAGGAGAGGGGCAGTACTTC,few,.,TRBJ2-7,TRBV7-2
CASSGDRTYQPQHF,TGTGCCAGCAGTGGTGACAGAACTTATCAGCCCCAGCATTTT,.,.,TRBJ1-5,TRBV2
CATSWTGRQVGYTF,TGTGCCACCAGTTGGACAGGGCGTCAAGTTGGCTACACCTTC,.,TRBD1,TRBJ1-2,TRBV24-1
CASSSLRRGRASDTQYF,TGTGCCAGCAGTTCCCTGAGGCGCGGGAGGGCATCAGATACGCAGTATTTT,.,TRBD2,TRBJ2-3,TRBV28
CASSGRDRVNQPQHF,TGTGCCAGCAGTGGCCGGGACAGAGTCAATCAGCCCCAGCATTTT,.,TRBD1,TRBJ1-5,TRBV2
CATSREKGTGGGNTIYF,TGTGCCACCAGCAGAGAAAAAGGGACAGGGGGTGGAAACACCATATATTTT,once,TRBD1,TRBJ1-3,TRBV15